The sequence of this T cell receptor beta chain was determined in a study of blood T cell repertoires in COVID-19. Study-level background: The cDNA or gDNA used as material had been derived from T cells, B-cell-depleted T cells, or PBMCs.

Using immunoSEQ multiplex PCR, the repertoire was profiled, and TCRdb retains in-frame clones only, with some absent. The sample lists about 99,000 clones; 75% to 85% were seen once. CDR1 is MNHEY and CDR2 is SMNVEV in the germline V gene (reference sequence). The length of the CDR3 is 14 residues. Between the trimmed V and J ends, which lost 5 bases and 2 bases, there was a span of 13 bases. The gene calls are TRBV27 and TRBJ2-7; the D gene is possibly TRBD2 (5 bases). The sample taken for sequencing was peripheral blood. This receptor was taken from a man in his 60s with acute or convalescent COVID-19. The CDR3 nucleotides read TGTGCCAGCAGTATCTCCCGAGGGCCCTACGAGCAGTACTTC. This gives the protein CASSISRGPYEQYF.